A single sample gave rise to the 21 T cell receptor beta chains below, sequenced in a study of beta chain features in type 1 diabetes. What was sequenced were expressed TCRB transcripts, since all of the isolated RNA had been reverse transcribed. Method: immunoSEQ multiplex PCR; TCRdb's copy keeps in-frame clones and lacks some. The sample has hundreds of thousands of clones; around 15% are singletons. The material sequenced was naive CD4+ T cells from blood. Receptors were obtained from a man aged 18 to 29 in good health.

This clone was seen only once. CDR3 sequence reads: CASTDGNRGSNYGYTF. Written as DNA, the CDR3 is TGTGCCAGCACCGACGGAAACAGGGGGTCTAACTATGGCTACACCTTC. The chain couples TRBV28 to TRBJ1-2; 8 bases are a match to TRBD1. The CDR3 extends over 16 amino acids. Germline assignment: CDR1 MDHEN and CDR2 SYDVKM. Germline trimming cut 7 bases from V and 0 bases from J; bases unmatched to any gene: 10.

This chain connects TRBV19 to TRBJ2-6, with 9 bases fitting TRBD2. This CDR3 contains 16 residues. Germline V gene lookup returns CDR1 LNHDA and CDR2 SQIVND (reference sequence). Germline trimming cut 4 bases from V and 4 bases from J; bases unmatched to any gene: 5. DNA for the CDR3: TGTGCCAGTAGTAGCGGGAGGGCAACAGGGGCCAACGTCCTGACTTTC. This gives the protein CASSSGRATGANVLTF. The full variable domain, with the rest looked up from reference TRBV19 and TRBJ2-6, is DGGITQSPKYLFRKEGQNVTLSCEQNLNHDAMYWYRQDPGQGLRLIYYSQIVNDFQKGDIAEGYSVSREKKESFPLTVTSAQKNPTAFYLCASSSGRATGANVLTFGAGSRLTVL.

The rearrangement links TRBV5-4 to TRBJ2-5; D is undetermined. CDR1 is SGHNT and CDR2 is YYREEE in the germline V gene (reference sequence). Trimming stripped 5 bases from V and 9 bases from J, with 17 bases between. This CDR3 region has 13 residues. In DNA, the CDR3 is TGTGCCAGCAGGCAACCGGGCCAATGGTCCCAGTACTTC. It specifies CASRQPGQWSQYF.

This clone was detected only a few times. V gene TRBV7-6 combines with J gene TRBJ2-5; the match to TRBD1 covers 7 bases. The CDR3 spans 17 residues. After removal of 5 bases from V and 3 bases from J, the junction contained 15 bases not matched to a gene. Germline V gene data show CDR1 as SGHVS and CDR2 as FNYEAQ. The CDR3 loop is CASSPTGLGHNEETQYF. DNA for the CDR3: TGTGCCAGCAGCCCGACAGGGTTGGGACACAATGAAGAGACCCAGTACTTC.

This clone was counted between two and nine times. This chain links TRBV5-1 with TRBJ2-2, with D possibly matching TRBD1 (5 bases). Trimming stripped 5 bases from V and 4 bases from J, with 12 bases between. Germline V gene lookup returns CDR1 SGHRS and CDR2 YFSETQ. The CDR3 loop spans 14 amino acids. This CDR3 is CASRDDSFTGELFF. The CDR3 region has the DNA TGCGCCAGCAGGGACGACAGTTTCACCGGGGAGCTGTTTTTT. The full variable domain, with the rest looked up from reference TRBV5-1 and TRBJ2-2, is KAGVTQTPRYLIKTRGQQVTLSCSPISGHRSVSWYQQTPGQGLQFLFEYFSETQRNKGNFPGRFSGRQFSNSRSEMNVSTLELGDSALYLCASRDDSFTGELFFGEGSRLTVL.

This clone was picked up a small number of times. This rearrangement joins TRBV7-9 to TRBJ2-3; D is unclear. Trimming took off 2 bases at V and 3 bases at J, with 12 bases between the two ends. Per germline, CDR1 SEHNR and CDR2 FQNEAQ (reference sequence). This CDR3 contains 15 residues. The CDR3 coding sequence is TGTGCCAGCAGCTTACAGGAGAGAGTGACAGATACGCAGTATTTT. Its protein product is CASSLQERVTDTQYF.

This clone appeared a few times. The CDR3 DNA is TGTGCCAGCAGCCCCCACCCATTGAATGAGCAGTTCTTC. Its translation is CASSPHPLNEQFF. The rearrangement uses TRBV9 and TRBJ2-1; D call uncertain. Per germline, CDR1 SGDLS and CDR2 YYNGEE. The CDR3 loop spans 13 amino acids. The V end was cut by 4 bases, the J end by 7 bases, with 12 bases between. Complete variable domain (other parts from reference TRBV9 and TRBJ2-1): DSGVTQTPKHLITATGQRVTLRCSPRSGDLSVYWYQQSLDQGLQFLIQYYNGEERAKGNILERFSAQQFPDLHSELNLSSLELGDSALYFCASSPHPLNEQFFGPGTRLTVL.

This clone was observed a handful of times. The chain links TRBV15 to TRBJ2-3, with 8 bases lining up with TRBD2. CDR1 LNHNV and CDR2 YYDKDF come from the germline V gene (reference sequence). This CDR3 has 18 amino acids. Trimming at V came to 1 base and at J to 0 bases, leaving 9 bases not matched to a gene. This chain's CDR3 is CATSRAKRAGASTDTQYF. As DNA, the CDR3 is TGTGCCACCAGCAGAGCGAAGAGAGCGGGAGCTAGCACAGATACGCAGTATTTT.

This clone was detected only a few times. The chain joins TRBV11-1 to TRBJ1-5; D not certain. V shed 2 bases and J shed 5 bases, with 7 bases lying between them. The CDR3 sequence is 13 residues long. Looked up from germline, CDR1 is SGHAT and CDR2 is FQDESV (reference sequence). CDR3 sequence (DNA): TGTGCCAGCAGCTTAAGGAGTGATCAGCCCCAGCATTTT. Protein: CASSLRSDQPQHF.

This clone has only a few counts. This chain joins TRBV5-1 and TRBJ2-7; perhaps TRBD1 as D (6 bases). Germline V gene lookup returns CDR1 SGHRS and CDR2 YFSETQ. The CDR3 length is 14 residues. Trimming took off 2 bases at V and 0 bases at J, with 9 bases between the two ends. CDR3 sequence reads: CASSLDRISYEQYF. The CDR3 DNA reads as TGCGCCAGCAGCTTAGACAGGATCTCCTACGAGCAGTACTTC.

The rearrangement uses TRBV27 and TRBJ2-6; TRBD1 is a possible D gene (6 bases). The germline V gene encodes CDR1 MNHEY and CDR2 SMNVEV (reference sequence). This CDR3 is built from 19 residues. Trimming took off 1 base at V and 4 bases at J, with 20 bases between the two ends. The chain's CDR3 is CASSLYSGTNPSGANVLTF. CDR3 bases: TGTGCCAGCAGTTTATATTCCGGGACAAACCCCTCCGGGGCCAACGTCCTGACTTTC.

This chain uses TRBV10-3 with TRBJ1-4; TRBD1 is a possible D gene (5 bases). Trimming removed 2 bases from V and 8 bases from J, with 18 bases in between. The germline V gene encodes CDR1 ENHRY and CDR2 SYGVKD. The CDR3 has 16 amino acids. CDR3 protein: CAISEGRDPFGEKLFF. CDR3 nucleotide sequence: TGTGCCATCAGTGAGGGCAGGGATCCTTTTGGCGAAAAACTGTTTTTT.

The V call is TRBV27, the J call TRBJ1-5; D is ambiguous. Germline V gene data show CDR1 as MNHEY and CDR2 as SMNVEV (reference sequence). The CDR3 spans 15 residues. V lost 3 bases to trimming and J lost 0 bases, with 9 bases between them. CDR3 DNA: TGTGCCAGCAGTTTCAGCCGGAATAGCAATCAGCCCCAGCATTTT. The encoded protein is CASSFSRNSNQPQHF.

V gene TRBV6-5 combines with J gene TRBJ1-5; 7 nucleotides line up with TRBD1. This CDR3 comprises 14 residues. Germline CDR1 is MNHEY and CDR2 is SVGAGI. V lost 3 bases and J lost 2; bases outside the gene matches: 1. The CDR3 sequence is CASSYQGGNQPQHF. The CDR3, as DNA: TGTGCCAGCAGTTATCAGGGGGGCAATCAGCCCCAGCATTTT.

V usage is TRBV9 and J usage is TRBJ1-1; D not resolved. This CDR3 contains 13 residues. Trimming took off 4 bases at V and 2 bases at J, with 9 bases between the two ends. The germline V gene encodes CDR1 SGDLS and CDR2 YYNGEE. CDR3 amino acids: CASSPRDNTEAFF. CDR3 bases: TGTGCCAGCAGCCCCCGAGATAACACTGAAGCTTTCTTT.

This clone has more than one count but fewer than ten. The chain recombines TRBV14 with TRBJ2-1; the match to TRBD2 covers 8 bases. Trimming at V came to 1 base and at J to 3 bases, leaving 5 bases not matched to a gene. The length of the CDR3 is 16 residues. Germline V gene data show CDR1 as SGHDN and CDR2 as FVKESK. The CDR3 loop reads CASSQVPSGFYNEQFF. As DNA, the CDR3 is TGTGCCAGCAGCCAAGTCCCTAGCGGGTTCTACAATGAGCAGTTCTTC.

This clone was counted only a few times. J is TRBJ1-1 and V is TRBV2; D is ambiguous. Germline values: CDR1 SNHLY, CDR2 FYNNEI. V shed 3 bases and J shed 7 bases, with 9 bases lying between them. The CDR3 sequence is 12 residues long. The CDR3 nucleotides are TGTGCCAGCAGTGATAAGAGTAGTGAAGCTTTCTTT. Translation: CASSDKSSEAFF.

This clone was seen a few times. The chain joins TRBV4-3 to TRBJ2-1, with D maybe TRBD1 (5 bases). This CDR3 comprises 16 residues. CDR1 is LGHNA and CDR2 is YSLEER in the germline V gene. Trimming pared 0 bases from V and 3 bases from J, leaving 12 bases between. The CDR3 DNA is TGCGCCAGCAGCCAAGAAAGGGGCGACCACTACAATGAGCAGTTCTTC. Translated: CASSQERGDHYNEQFF.

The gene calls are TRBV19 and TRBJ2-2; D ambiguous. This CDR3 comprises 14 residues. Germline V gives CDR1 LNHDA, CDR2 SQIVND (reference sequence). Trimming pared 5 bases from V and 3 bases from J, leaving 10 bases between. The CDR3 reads CASSPREYTGELFF. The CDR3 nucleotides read TGTGCCAGTAGTCCCAGAGAGTACACCGGGGAGCTGTTTTTT.

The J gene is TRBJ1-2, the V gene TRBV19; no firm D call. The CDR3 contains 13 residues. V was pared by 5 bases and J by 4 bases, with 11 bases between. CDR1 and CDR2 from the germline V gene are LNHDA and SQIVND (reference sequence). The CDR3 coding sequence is TGTGCCAGTAGTCAACGGGTATTCTATGGCTACACCTTC. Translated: CASSQRVFYGYTF.

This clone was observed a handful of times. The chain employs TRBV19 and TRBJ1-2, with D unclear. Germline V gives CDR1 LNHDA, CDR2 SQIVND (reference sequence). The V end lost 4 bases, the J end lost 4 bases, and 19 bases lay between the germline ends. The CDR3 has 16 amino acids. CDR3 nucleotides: TGTGCCAGTAGTACACCTGGCGGTGGGTTGGTCTATGGCTACACCTTC. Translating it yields CASSTPGGGLVYGYTF.